This T cell receptor beta chain was retrieved from a study of memory CD4+ T cells and cytomegalovirus serostatus. Overall study context: Of the healthy Belgian adults, 9 were CMV seropositive and approximately 25 seronegative.

Study-wide findings and caveats: Repertoires predicted CMV serostatus with median bootstrapped AUC of about 0.96.

The sort gate was single viable CD3+CD4+CD8-CD45RO+ cells for memory CD4+ T cells. Serostatus was set by detecting CMV pp150, pp28, p38, p52 IgG. Per the original methods: After removing out-of-frame reads, over 2 million distinct TCRbeta sequences remained. Repertoires were generated with immunoSEQ multiplex PCR, while TCRdb's copy carries only in-frame clones and drops some. V, J and clone size reflect that table, while D and trimming were determined from the DNA. The repertoire has 70,000 to 95,000 clones, over 80% of them found once; the top ten carry around 0.78%. In regard to this clone: Its antigen is still unknown.

The CDR3 totals 16 residues. Trimming shortened V by 7 bases and J by 0 bases, and 18 bases separated the two germline ends. CDR1 and CDR2 from the germline V gene are MDHEN and SYDVKM. The gene calls are TRBV28 and TRBJ2-5; D may be TRBD1 (5 bases). The TCR was taken from an adult in good health and CMV-seronegative. The sequenced sample was memory CD4+ T cells from blood. CDR3 sequence: CASTTYWGQDQETQYF. The CDR3 bases are TGTGCCAGCACAACGTATTGGGGCCAGGACCAAGAGACCCAGTACTTC.